The 5 T cell receptor beta chains below were found in one sample sequenced in a study of T cell repertoires in cytomegalovirus infection. These TCRs are of unknown antigen specificity. TCRdb called the reads again in MiXCR, with one record for every CDR3 protein. The profile shows roughly 500,000 distinct CDR3 sequences, 42% of them singletons. The sequences come from cultured PBMCs, collected from culture after CMV antigen stimulation. These receptors all stem from a human donor in good health (CMV status not recorded). Some clones in this sample may be carry-over from other donors' samples.

This clonotype was seen a few times. The chain employs TRBV27 and TRBJ2-5, with D perhaps TRBD1 or TRBD2 (6 bases each). CDR3 length: 15 amino acids. V lost 6 bases and J lost 5, with 19 bases in between. CDR1 and CDR2 from the germline V gene are MNHEY and SMNVEV (reference sequence). This CDR3 is CASSRRGPWGETQYF. CDR3 DNA: TGTGCCAGCAGCCGCCGGGGGCCTTGGGGGGAGACCCAGTACTTC.

This sequence joins TRBV7-2 and TRBJ2-5, with D maybe TRBD1 (6 bases). CDR3 length: 14 residues. Germline V CDR1 and CDR2: SGHTA, FQGNSA. Trimming took 3 bases from V and 2 from J, leaving 10 bases between them. The CDR3 DNA reads TGTGCCAGCAGCTTTCAGGGGTTTCAAGAGACCCAGTACTTC. This codes for CASSFQGFQETQYF.

V is TRBV7-6 and J is TRBJ2-1; 8 bases match TRBD1. There are 18 residues in the CDR3. The germline gives CDR1 SGHVS, CDR2 FNYEAQ. J lost 0 bases, V lost 5 bases, and 12 bases had no gene match. The CDR3 nucleotides read TGTGCCAGCAGCGGCAGAGATTCAGGGGGCGGCTCCTACAATGAGCAGTTCTTC. Protein product: CASSGRDSGGGSYNEQFF.

The chain carries TRBV7-9 and TRBJ2-5; the match to TRBD1 covers 8 bases. There are 18 residues in the CDR3. J lost 5 bases, V lost 1 base, and 15 bases had no gene match. Germline V gene data show CDR1 as SEHNR and CDR2 as FQNEAQ (reference sequence). The CDR3 DNA is TGTGCCAGCAGCTTAGTCGCCCTCGTCCCAGGGGGCTGGGAGACCCAGTACTTC. It is translated as CASSLVALVPGGWETQYF.

V gene TRBV27 combines with J gene TRBJ1-4; D not certain. The CDR3 covers 11 residues. Germline V gene data show CDR1 as MNHEY and CDR2 as SMNVEV (reference sequence). Trimming took off 6 bases at V and 8 bases at J, with 7 bases between the two ends. DNA for the CDR3: TGTGCCAGCAGCGACGGAGAAAAACTGTTTTTT. Translating gives CASSDGEKLFF.